The subject of this entry is one T cell receptor (beta chain). The antigen is not known. This specimen comes from a study of T cells in localized non-small cell lung cancer. Whole-study results and caveats: There was higher T cell clonality in uninvolved adjacent lung than in tumor, and it was highest there. Paired adjacent lung recovered a median around 59 of the top 100 tumor clones.

Repertoires were generated with immunoSEQ multiplex PCR, while TCRdb's copy carries only in-frame clones and drops some. This sample has about 62,000 clones, with roughly 76% found just once. The source material was PBMCs, sampled before any cancer treatment. The TCR was taken from a man aged 40 to 75 with stage II lung adenocarcinoma.

The CDR3 spells CAISAGLDRETQYF. Here the CDR3 DNA reads TGTGCCATCAGTGCCGGACTAGACCGAGAGACCCAGTACTTC. V is TRBV10-3 and J is TRBJ2-5; 7 bases match TRBD2. The J segment lost 4 bases and the V segment lost 4 bases, leaving 6 bases of the junction unmatched. The CDR3 consists of 14 residues. Germline CDR1 is ENHRY and CDR2 is SYGVKD.